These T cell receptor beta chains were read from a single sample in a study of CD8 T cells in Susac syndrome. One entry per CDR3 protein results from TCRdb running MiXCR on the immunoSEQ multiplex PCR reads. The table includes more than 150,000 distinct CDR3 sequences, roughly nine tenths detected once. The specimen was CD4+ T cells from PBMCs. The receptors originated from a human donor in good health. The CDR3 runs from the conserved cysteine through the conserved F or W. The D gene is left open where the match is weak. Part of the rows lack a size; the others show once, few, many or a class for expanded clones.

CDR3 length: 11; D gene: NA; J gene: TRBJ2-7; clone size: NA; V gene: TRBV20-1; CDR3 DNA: TGCAGTGCTGGGGACCGGTACGAGCAGTACTTC; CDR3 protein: CSAGDRYEQYF
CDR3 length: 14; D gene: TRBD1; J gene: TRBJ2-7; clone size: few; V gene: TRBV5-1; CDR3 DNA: TGCGCCAGCAGCGCCCAGGGACAGATCTACGAGCAGTACTTC; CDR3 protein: CASSAQGQIYEQYF
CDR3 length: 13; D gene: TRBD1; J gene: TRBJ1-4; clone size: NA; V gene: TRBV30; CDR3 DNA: TGTGCCTGGAGTTCAGGACAGGGTGAAAAACTGTTTTTT; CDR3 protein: CAWSSGQGEKLFF
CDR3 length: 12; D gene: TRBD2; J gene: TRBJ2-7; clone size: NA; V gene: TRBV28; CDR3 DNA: TGTGCCAGCACACGGGGGGGCTACGAGCAGTACTTC; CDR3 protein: CASTRGGYEQYF
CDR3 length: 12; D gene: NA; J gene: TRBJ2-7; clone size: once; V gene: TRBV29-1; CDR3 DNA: TGCAGCGTTGTAAAGTCCTCCTACGAGCAGTACTTC; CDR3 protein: CSVVKSSYEQYF
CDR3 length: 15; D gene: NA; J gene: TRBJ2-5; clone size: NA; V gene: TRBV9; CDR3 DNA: TGTGCCAGCAGTGCCTTCCGAGAGGGATGGGAGACCCAGTACTTC; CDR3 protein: CASSAFREGWETQYF
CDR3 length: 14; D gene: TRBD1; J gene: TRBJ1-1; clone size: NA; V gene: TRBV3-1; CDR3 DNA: TGTGCCAGCAGCCAGACCGGGACAGGGTCTGAAGCTTTCTTT; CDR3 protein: CASSQTGTGSEAFF
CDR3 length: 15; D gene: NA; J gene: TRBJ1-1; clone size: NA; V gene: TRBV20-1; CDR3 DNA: TGCAGTGCTAGAGATCCTAAGGCGGGGGGCACTGAAGCTTTCTTT; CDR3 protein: CSARDPKAGGTEAFF
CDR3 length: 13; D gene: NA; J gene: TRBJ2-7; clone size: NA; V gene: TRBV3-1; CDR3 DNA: TGTGCCAGCAGCCAAGGATGGCCCGCGGAGCAGTACTTC; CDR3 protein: CASSQGWPAEQYF
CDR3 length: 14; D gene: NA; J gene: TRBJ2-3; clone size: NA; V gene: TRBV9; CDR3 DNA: TGTGCCAGCAGCGTAGGTAGGAACCAAGATACGCAGTATTTT; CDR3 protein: CASSVGRNQDTQYF
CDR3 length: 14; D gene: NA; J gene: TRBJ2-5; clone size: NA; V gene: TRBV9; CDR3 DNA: TGTGCCAGCAGCGTAGGTGGCCAACAAGAGACCCAGTACTTC; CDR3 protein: CASSVGGQQETQYF
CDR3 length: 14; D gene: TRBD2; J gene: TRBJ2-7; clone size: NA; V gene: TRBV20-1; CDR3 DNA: TGCAGTGCGCAGCCCGGGACTAGAGGGTACGAGCAGTACTTC; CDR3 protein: CSAQPGTRGYEQYF
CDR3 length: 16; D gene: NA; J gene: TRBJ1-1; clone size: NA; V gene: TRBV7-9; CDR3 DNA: TGTGCCAGCAGCGAAGCGGGGGCAGGAACGAGTACTGAAGCTTTCTTT; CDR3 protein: CASSEAGAGTSTEAFF
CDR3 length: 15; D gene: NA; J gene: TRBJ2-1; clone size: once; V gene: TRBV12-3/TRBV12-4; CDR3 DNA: TGTGCCAGCAGTTCCTTTCTTAGGGGTCTCAATGAGCAGTTCTTC; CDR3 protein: CASSSFLRGLNEQFF
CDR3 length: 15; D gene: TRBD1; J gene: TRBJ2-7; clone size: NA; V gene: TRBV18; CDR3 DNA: TGTGCCAGCTCACCGCCGGGACAGTCGAAGTACGAGCAGTACTTC; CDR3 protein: CASSPPGQSKYEQYF
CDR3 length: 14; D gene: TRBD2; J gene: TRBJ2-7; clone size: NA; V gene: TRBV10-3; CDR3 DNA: TGTGCCATACGACGGATGACTAGCGGCAACGAGCAGTACTTC; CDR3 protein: CAIRRMTSGNEQYF
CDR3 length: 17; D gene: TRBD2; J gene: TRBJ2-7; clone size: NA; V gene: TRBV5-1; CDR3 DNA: TGCGCCAGCAGCGTAGGCCCCGGGGGGAAGACCTCCTACGAGCAGTACTTC; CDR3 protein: CASSVGPGGKTSYEQYF
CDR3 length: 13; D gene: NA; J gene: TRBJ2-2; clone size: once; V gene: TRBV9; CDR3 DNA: TGTGCCAGCAGCCCCGCCACCACCGGGGAGCTGTTTTTT; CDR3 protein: CASSPATTGELFF